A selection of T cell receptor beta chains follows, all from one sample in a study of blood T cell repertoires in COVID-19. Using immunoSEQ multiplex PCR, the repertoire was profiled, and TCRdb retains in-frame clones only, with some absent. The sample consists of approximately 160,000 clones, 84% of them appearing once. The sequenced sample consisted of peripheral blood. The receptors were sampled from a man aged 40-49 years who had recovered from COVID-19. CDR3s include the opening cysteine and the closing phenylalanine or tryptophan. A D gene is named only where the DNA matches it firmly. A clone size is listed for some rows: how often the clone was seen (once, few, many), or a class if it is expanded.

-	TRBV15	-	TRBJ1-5	TGTGCCACCAACCAGGAGAGAGATGGGAGGCCCCAGCATTTT	CATNQERDGRPQHF
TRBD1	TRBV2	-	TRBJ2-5	TGTGCCAGCATTCGGGACAGAGATAAAGAGACCCAGTACTTC	CASIRDRDKETQYF
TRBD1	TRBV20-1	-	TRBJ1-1	TGCAGTGCTAGTTCTAGGGACAGGAACACTGAAGCTTTCTTT	CSASSRDRNTEAFF
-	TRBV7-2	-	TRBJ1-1	TGTGCCAGCAGCTTAGGGGAGCGGGCTGAAGCTTTCTTT	CASSLGERAEAFF
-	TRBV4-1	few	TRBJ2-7	TGCGCCAGCAGCCCAGGGGAGACCTACGAGCAGTACTTC	CASSPGETYEQYF
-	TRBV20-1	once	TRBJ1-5	TGCAGTGCTAGTAGCAGGGTTGGAAATCAGCCCCAGCATTTT	CSASSRVGNQPQHF
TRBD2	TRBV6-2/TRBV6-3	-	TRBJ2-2	TGTGCCAGCAGTTACAGGGCTAGCGGGTTCCCCGGGGAGCTGTTTTTT	CASSYRASGFPGELFF
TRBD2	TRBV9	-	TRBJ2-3	TGTGCCAGCAGCGTAGAAGGGACTAGCGGGGGTAGCACAGATACGCAGTATTTT	CASSVEGTSGGSTDTQYF
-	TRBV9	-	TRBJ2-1	TGTGCCAGCAGCGTAAGCGGGTCCTCCTACAATGAGCAGTTCTTC	CASSVSGSSYNEQFF
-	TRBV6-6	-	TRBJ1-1	TGTGCCAGCAGACTCGAAGAGCGGGAAGCTTTCTTT	CASRLEEREAFF
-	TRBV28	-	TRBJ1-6	TGTGCCAGCAGTAGAAGACAGGCCCCTAATTCACCCCTCCACTTT	CASSRRQAPNSPLHF
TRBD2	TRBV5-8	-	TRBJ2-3	TGTGCCAGCAGCCTCGGACTAGCATCGCAGTATTTT	CASSLGLASQYF
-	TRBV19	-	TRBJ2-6	TGTGCCAGTAGTATAGGTGGGCCCAACGTCCTGACTTTC	CASSIGGPNVLTF
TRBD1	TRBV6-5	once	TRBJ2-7	TGTGCCAGCAGTTACTATACAACAGGGGTAGACGAGCAGTACTTC	CASSYYTTGVDEQYF
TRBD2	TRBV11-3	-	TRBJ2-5	TGTGCCAGCAGCTTTGGGACTAGCGGGGCGGGGGCCCAGTACTTC	CASSFGTSGAGAQYF
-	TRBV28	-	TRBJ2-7	TGTGCCAGCAGTCCGCTCGATGGAGGTTACGAGCAGTACTTC	CASSPLDGGYEQYF
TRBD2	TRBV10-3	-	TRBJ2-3	TGTGCCATCAGTGAAGCGGGGGGGACAGATACGCAGTATTTT	CAISEAGGTDTQYF
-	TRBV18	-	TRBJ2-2	TGTGCCAGCTCACCGGGACAAGATTCCACCGGGGAGCTGTTTTTT	CASSPGQDSTGELFF
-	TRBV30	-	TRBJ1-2	TGTGCCTGGAGATTGGTAGGGGGGGTAGGCTACACCTTC	CAWRLVGGVGYTF
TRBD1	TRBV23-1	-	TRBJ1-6	TGCGCCAGCAGTCAATCGGGGGACAGGGAGGCCCCTTTTAATTCACCCCTCCACTTT	CASSQSGDREAPFNSPLHF
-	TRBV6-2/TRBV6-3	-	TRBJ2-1	TGTGCCAGCAGTTACTCGGGGACTCCCGTGGTGGGTGAGCAGTTCTTC	CASSYSGTPVVGEQFF
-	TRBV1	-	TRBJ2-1	TGCACCAGCAGCCAGGGGACTAGCGGGAGATGGGATGAGCAGTTCTTC	CTSSQGTSGRWDEQFF
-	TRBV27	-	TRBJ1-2	TGTGCCAGCAGTAACACCCAGGGGCCTGACTATGGCTACACCTTC	CASSNTQGPDYGYTF
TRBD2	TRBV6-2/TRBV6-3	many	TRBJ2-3	TGTGCCAGCAGTTACGGAGGACTAGCGGACCTCATCACAGATACGCAGTATTTT	CASSYGGLADLITDTQYF
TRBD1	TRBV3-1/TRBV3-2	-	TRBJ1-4	TGTGCCAGCAGCCCGACAGGGTCTTGTGAACTGTTTTTT	CASSPTGSCELFF
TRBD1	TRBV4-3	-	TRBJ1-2	TGCGCCAGCAGCCCGTCTTCAGGGGGGTACTATGGCTACACCTTC	CASSPSSGGYYGYTF
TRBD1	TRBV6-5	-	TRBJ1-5	TGTGCCAGCGGGGTCGGCAGGGGGAATCAGCCCCAGCATTTT	CASGVGRGNQPQHF
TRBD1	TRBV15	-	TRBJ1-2	TGTGCCACCAGCAGGTTCAGGGGGCGAGATAACTATGGCTACACCTTC	CATSRFRGRDNYGYTF
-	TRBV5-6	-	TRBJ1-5	TGTGCCAGCAGCTTGGTTAGCAGTAGCAATCAGCCCCAGCATTTT	CASSLVSSSNQPQHF
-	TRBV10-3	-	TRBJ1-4	TGTGCCATCGGGCCAGGCGCCGAAAAACTGTTTTTT	CAIGPGAEKLFF
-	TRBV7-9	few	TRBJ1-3	TGTGCCAGCGTCCCGGGGCGGGGCAGCTCTGGAAACACCATATATTTT	CASVPGRGSSGNTIYF
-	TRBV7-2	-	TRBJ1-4	TGTGCCAGCAGCTTAGCGGGGGGTAATGAAAAACTGTTTTTT	CASSLAGGNEKLFF
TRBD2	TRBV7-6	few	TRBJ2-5	TGTGCCAGCAGCTTATCAACTAGCGGGAGTCAGACCCAGTACTTC	CASSLSTSGSQTQYF
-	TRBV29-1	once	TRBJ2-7	TGCAGCGCTCTACCAACAGGGACCTACGAGCAGTACTTC	CSALPTGTYEQYF
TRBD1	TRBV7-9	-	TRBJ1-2	TGTGCCAGCAGCTTTCAGACAGGGCTGGGCTACACCTTC	CASSFQTGLGYTF
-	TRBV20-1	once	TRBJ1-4	TGCAGTGCACAACTCGGGGAAAAACTGTTTTTT	CSAQLGEKLFF
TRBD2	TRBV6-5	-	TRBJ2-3	TGTGCCAGCAGTTCCGAGCGGGGGCGCACAGATACGCAGTATTTT	CASSSERGRTDTQYF
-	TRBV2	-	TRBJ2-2	TGTGCCAGCAGTGAAGAGGGGCGAGGCACCGGGGAGCTGTTTTTT	CASSEEGRGTGELFF
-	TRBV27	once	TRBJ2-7	TGTGCCAGCAGTTTAAACGGGAAAGAGCAGTACTTC	CASSLNGKEQYF
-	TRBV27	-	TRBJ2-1	TGTGCCAGCAGTCGGTACAATGAGCAGTTCTTC	CASSRYNEQFF
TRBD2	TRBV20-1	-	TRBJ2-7	TGCAGTGCTAGCGGGGGGTACGAGCAGTACTTC	CSASGGYEQYF
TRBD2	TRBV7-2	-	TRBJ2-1	TGTGCCAGCAGCATTAGACTAGCGGGGAATGAGCAGTTCTTC	CASSIRLAGNEQFF
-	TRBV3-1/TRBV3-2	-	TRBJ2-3	TGTGCCAGCAGCCAAGTGGGGGGAGGCACAGATACGCAGTATTTT	CASSQVGGGTDTQYF
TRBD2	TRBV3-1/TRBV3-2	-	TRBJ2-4	TGTGCCAGCAGCTCGGGACTAGCGGGAGGGCTGTACTTC	CASSSGLAGGLYF
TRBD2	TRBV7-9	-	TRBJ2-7	TGTGCCAGCAGCAGGACTAGCGAATCCTACGAGCAGTACTTC	CASSRTSESYEQYF
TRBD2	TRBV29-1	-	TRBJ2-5	TGCAGCGCCAAAGCGGGAGGGCCGGAGACCCAGTACTTC	CSAKAGGPETQYF
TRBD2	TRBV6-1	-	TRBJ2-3	TGTGCCAGCAGTGAAAGGAGCGGGAGGATAATTTTTGCAGATACGCAGTATTTT	CASSERSGRIIFADTQYF
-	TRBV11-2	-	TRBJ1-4	TGTGCCAGCAGCTTAGGATCGGGGGGCGCTAATGAAAAACTGTTTTTT	CASSLGSGGANEKLFF
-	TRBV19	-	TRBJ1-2	TGTGCCAGTAGTCAGACAGTCCCCAACTATGGCTACACCTTC	CASSQTVPNYGYTF
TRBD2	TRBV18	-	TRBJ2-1	TGTGCCAGCTCACCACAGACTAGCGGGTCCAATGAGCAGTTCTTC	CASSPQTSGSNEQFF
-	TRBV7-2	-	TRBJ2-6	TGTGCCAGCAGCTTATGGCCGGGCTCTGGGGCCAACGTCCTGACTTTC	CASSLWPGSGANVLTF
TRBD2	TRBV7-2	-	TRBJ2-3	TGTGCCAGCAGCTTAGAACTAGCGGGCACAGATACGCAGTATTTT	CASSLELAGTDTQYF
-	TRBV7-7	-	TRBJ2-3	TGTGCTAGCACCCTCCCGACCCAGGGCACAGATACGCAGTATTTT	CASTLPTQGTDTQYF